This entry lists 21 T cell receptor beta chains sequenced from one sample in a study of spatial heterogeneity in lung cancer. One entry per CDR3 protein, called by TCRdb with MiXCR from the 5' RACE reads. Of some 120,000 distinct CDR3 sequences in the sample, more than 10% were seen once. The time point was: blood at routine non-recurrence follow-up after resection. Whole RNA, isolated from tumor, nontumor lung or frozen PBMC, was sequenced without prior sorting. The specimen comprised PBMCs, sampled at follow-up. These receptor sequences come from a male donor with early-stage non-small cell lung cancer.

This clonotype has a handful of counts. The V call is TRBV6-6, the J call TRBJ2-5; 13 bases match TRBD2. This CDR3 is built from 15 residues. Germline-derived CDR1 and CDR2 are MNHNY and SVGAGI (reference sequence). Trimming at V came to 4 bases and at J to 5 bases, leaving 4 bases not matched to a gene. CDR3 region: CASSSGTSGEETQYF. The CDR3 DNA reads as TGTGCCAGCAGTTCCGGGACTAGCGGGGAGGAGACCCAGTACTTC.

V gene TRBV19 combines with J gene TRBJ2-6, with unresolved D. There are 12 residues in the CDR3. Trimming pared 6 bases from V and 4 bases from J, leaving 4 bases between. CDR1 and CDR2 (germline): LNHDA, SQIVND (reference sequence). The DNA of the CDR3 is TGTGCCAGTAGCTACGGGGCCAACGTCCTGACTTTC. The encoded protein is CASSYGANVLTF.

The chain has TRBV28 and TRBJ2-7; TRBD1 agrees at 9 bases. The CDR3 sequence is 13 residues long. After removal of 7 bases from V and 4 bases from J, the junction contained 5 bases not matched to a gene. Germline CDR1 MDHEN, CDR2 SYDVKM. DNA of the CDR3: TGTGCCAGCATGGGACAGGGAGTATACGAGCAGTACTTC. Its translation is CASMGQGVYEQYF.

The CDR3: CASSFQPRIGNSPLHF. CDR3 in DNA: TGTGCCAGCAGTTTCCAACCCAGGATCGGTAATTCACCCCTCCACTTT. The chain has TRBV27 and TRBJ1-6, with no clear D. V was cut by 3 bases and J by 6 bases, with 15 bases left in between. The CDR3 is 16 amino acids. Germline V gene sequence: CDR1 MNHEY, CDR2 SMNVEV (reference sequence).

This clonotype occurred a few times. V gene TRBV4-3 combines with J gene TRBJ1-4; maybe TRBD1 (6 bases). Trimming stripped 0 bases from V and 5 bases from J, with 10 bases between. The CDR3 covers 15 residues. Germline values: CDR1 LGHNA, CDR2 YSLEER. The CDR3 sequence: CASSQDGGGNEKLFF. CDR3 nucleotide sequence: TGCGCCAGCAGCCAAGATGGAGGGGGGAATGAAAAACTGTTTTTT.

This chain connects TRBV24-1 to TRBJ1-1; 10 bases fit TRBD1. The V gene end was trimmed by 7 bases and the J gene end by 1 base; junction bases not matched to a gene: 2. There are 14 residues in the CDR3. The germline CDR1 and CDR2 sequences are KGHDR and SFDVKD. Here the CDR3 reads CATRDRGRNTEAFF. The CDR3 DNA follows: TGTGCCACCAGGGACAGGGGGAGGAACACTGAAGCTTTCTTT.

This clonotype was detected ten times or more. The genes are TRBV5-1 and TRBJ1-2, with 7 positions matching TRBD1. Trimming removed 3 bases from V and 3 bases from J; junction bases left unmatched: 2. The CDR3 consists of 13 residues. Germline V gene sequence: CDR1 SGHRS, CDR2 YFSETQ. CDR3 in amino acids: CASSYDRDYGYTF. CDR3 nucleotides: TGCGCCAGCAGCTACGACAGGGACTATGGCTACACCTTC.

The chain carries TRBV9 and TRBJ2-4, with D unresolved. V dropped 4 bases and J dropped 1 base, with 18 bases sitting between them. CDR1 is SGDLS and CDR2 is YYNGEE in the germline V gene. The CDR3 loop spans 17 amino acids. CDR3 amino acids: CASSPTAGSAAKNIQYF. In DNA, the CDR3 is TGTGCCAGCAGCCCCACGGCTGGGTCGGCGGCCAAAAACATTCAGTACTTC.

This clonotype was seen at least ten times. The chain uses TRBV7-2 and TRBJ2-3; D gene unclear. CDR1 and CDR2 from the germline V gene are SGHTA and FQGNSA. Trimming shortened V by 4 bases and J by 4 bases, and 12 bases separated the two germline ends. The CDR3 runs to 14 residues. The CDR3 DNA is TGTGCCAGCAGCTCCCATAGTGGCTCAGATACGCAGTATTTT. It encodes CASSSHSGSDTQYF.

This clonotype was found a few times. The chain couples TRBV7-3 to TRBJ2-1; tentative D call: TRBD1 (5 bases). Trimming took 4 bases from V and 7 from J, leaving 11 bases between them. The CDR3 has 13 residues. Germline CDR1 and CDR2: SGHTA and FQGTGA. CDR3 protein: CASSSWGGNEQFF. CDR3 sequence (DNA): TGTGCCAGCAGCTCCTGGGGCGGTAATGAGCAGTTCTTC.

This clonotype was detected only a few times. The chain uses TRBV5-1 and TRBJ2-5; D uncertain. Trimming cost V 1 base and J 2 bases, with 6 bases left between them. This CDR3 has 13 residues. CDR1 and CDR2 from the germline V gene are SGHRS and YFSETQ. The chain's CDR3 is CASSLRPQETQYF. The CDR3 DNA sequence: TGCGCCAGCAGCTTGAGGCCACAAGAGACCCAGTACTTC. The variable domain in full, completed from reference TRBV5-1 and TRBJ2-5, reads KAGVTQTPRYLIKTRGQQVTLSCSPISGHRSVSWYQQTPGQGLQFLFEYFSETQRNKGNFPGRFSGRQFSNSRSEMNVSTLELGDSALYLCASSLRPQETQYFGPGTRLLVL.

This clonotype was seen a handful of times. The CDR3 here is CASSLTATEAFF. CDR3 DNA sequence: TGTGCCAGCAGCCTAACGGCCACTGAAGCTTTCTTT. The rearrangement joins TRBV3-1 to TRBJ1-1; D is unresolved. Germline V gives CDR1 LGHDT, CDR2 YNNKEL (reference sequence). V shed 4 bases and J shed 4 bases, with 7 bases lying between them. The CDR3 consists of 12 residues.

This chain links TRBV27 with TRBJ1-2; the match to TRBD1 covers 7 bases. Germline V CDR1 and CDR2: MNHEY, SMNVEV (reference sequence). CDR3 size: 16 residues. After removal of 6 bases from V and 4 bases from J, the junction contained 14 bases not matched to a gene. The chain's CDR3 is CASSSYIRGEFYGYTF. In DNA form, the CDR3 reads TGTGCCAGCAGCTCCTATATCAGGGGGGAATTCTATGGCTACACCTTC.

The chain uses TRBV28 and TRBJ1-1; D not certain. The CDR3 covers 13 residues. Trimming left V 6 bases short and J 1 base short, with 9 bases between. Germline V gene data show CDR1 as MDHEN and CDR2 as SYDVKM. The CDR3 coding sequence is TGTGCCAGCAGCATTTGGGGGAACACTGAAGCTTTCTTT. This translates into CASSIWGNTEAFF.

Ten or more counts support this clonotype. The rearrangement joins TRBV5-1 to TRBJ2-4; TRBD2 matches 7 bases. The CDR3 contains 14 residues. Germline CDR1 is SGHRS and CDR2 is YFSETQ. Trimming took 3 bases from V and 6 from J; bases not matched to a gene: 6. DNA of the CDR3: TGCGCCAGCAGCTCCCAGCGGGGTTCAAACATTCAGTACTTC. Translated: CASSSQRGSNIQYF. Using reference TRBV5-1 and TRBJ2-4 for the parts outside the CDR3, the full variable domain is KAGVTQTPRYLIKTRGQQVTLSCSPISGHRSVSWYQQTPGQGLQFLFEYFSETQRNKGNFPGRFSGRQFSNSRSEMNVSTLELGDSALYLCASSSQRGSNIQYFGAGTRLSVL.

The chain employs TRBV10-3 and TRBJ1-4, with 9 bases aligning to TRBD1. The germline V gene has CDR1 ENHRY and CDR2 SYGVKD. V was pared by 5 bases and J by 8 bases, with 9 bases of the junction left unmatched. CDR3 length: 15 amino acids. The CDR3 reads CAISSRPGQGEKLFF. DNA for the CDR3: TGTGCCATCAGTTCGCGGCCGGGACAGGGCGAAAAACTGTTTTTT.

This clonotype appeared a few times. The V and J genes are TRBV10-3 and TRBJ2-3, with no clear D. With 4 bases removed from V and 4 bases from J, the gap between germline ends came to 6 bases. Germline values: CDR1 ENHRY, CDR2 SYGVKD. The CDR3 runs to 12 residues. The CDR3 loop is CAISVESDTQYF. For the CDR3, the DNA is TGTGCCATCAGTGTTGAATCAGATACGCAGTATTTT.

This clonotype was observed a handful of times. The chain employs TRBV2 and TRBJ1-5; 7 nucleotides match TRBD1. Germline V CDR1 and CDR2: SNHLY, FYNNEI. Losses at the gene ends were 5 bases for V and 14 bases for J; bases not matched to a gene: 6. CDR3 size: 11 residues. CDR3 in amino acids: CASSPQGQKHF. CDR3 in DNA: TGTGCCAGCAGTCCACAGGGGCAGAAGCATTTT.

This clonotype has just a few counts. The rearrangement uses TRBV27 and TRBJ2-7; 8 bases map to TRBD2. CDR1 is MNHEY, CDR2 SMNVEV, per germline (reference sequence). The CDR3 is 15 residues long. The V segment lost 4 bases and the J segment 0 bases; nucleotides outside the gene matches: 5. In DNA, the CDR3 is TGTGCCAGCAGTTCATCGGGGGGGGACTCCTACGAGCAGTACTTC. It codes for CASSSSGGDSYEQYF.

This clonotype has more than one count but fewer than ten. The V gene is TRBV3-1, the J gene TRBJ2-5; D not certain. The length of the CDR3 is 14 residues. V was cut by 1 base and J by 4 bases, with 10 bases left in between. Germline CDR1 is LGHDT and CDR2 is YNNKEL (reference sequence). CDR3 bases: TGTGCCAGCAGCCAAGTGAACCCCCCAGAGACCCAGTACTTC. Amino acid sequence: CASSQVNPPETQYF.

This clonotype appeared a few times. The chain is built from TRBV28 and TRBJ2-7, with TRBD1 matching over 9 bases. CDR3 length equals 14 residues. CDR1 is MDHEN, CDR2 SYDVKM, per germline. Losses at the gene ends were 4 bases for V and 5 bases for J; bases not matched to a gene: 6. CDR3 DNA: TGTGCCAGCAGTTCCCCTAGACAGGGGGACGAGCAGTACTTC. Protein product: CASSSPRQGDEQYF.